A single sample is the source of the 21 T cell receptor beta chains below, sequenced in a study of tumor-infiltrating lymphocytes in primary liver carcinoma. From approximately 550 ng of total RNA, TCR beta-specific cDNA was reverse-transcribed using a constant-region primer. Three nested multiplex PCR rounds, a slightly modified ARM-PCR, produced the libraries for TCR beta. PCR rounds one and two used TRBV1-TRBV30 forward primers with a C-beta reverse primer for about 11 cycles each. TCRdb re-called the multiplex PCR reads with MiXCR, one entry per CDR3 protein. Of about 41,000 distinct CDR3 sequences listed, approximately 73% are singletons. Co-extraction of both nucleic acids (RNA and DNA) used roughly 18-34 mg of unsorted bulk tissue. The sequenced sample consisted of liver tumor tissue from sampling region 2. Noted subset: tumor region T2, inferior pole. The receptors stem from a man in his forties with primary liver carcinoma and hepatitis B virus infection.

Worth noting for this clonotype: The CDR3 carries no conserved terminal phenylalanine or tryptophan, so it likely arises from a read error. The chain employs TRBV5-5 and TRBJ2-7; possible D gene TRBD2, 5 bases. The CDR3 loop spans 13 amino acids. Per germline, CDR1 SGHKS and CDR2 YYEKEE (reference sequence). V shed 4 bases and J shed 4 bases, with 12 bases lying between them. CDR3 coding DNA: TGTGCCAGCAGCACACCAACGGGGTACGAGCAGTACTCC. Translation: CASSTPTGYEQYS.

Regarding this clonotype: At one end, the junction sequence differs from germline, possibly due to a read error. The chain uses TRBV5-1 and TRBJ2-7, with a tentative D call TRBD2 (5 bases). Per the germline V gene, CDR1 is SGHRS and CDR2 is YFSETQ. The CDR3 has 15 amino acids. CDR3 protein: CASSSTRTGPYEQYF. CDR3 nucleotides: TGCGCCAGCAGCTCCACCAGGACTGGACCCTACGAGCAGTATTTC.

The V call is TRBV7-9, the J call TRBJ2-2; TRBD1 is a possible D gene (6 bases). V was shortened by 7 bases and J by 5 bases, with 17 bases between the two germline ends. The germline gives CDR1 SEHNR, CDR2 FQNEAQ (reference sequence). The CDR3 spans 15 residues. The CDR3 DNA reads TGTGCCAGCATCAGGACTGGACAGAATACCGGGGAGCTGTTTTTT. This codes for CASIRTGQNTGELFF. Supplemented by reference TRBV7-9 and TRBJ2-2, the full variable domain reads DTGVSQNPRHKITKRGQNVTFRCDPISEHNRLYWYRQTLGQGPEFLTYFQNEAQLEKSRLLSDRFSAERPKGSFSTLEIQRTEQGDSAMYLCASIRTGQNTGELFFGEGSRLTVL.

The chain carries TRBV7-9 and TRBJ1-1; 11 positions match TRBD1. V lost 8 bases and J lost 4; bases outside the gene matches: 12. Per germline, CDR1 SEHNR and CDR2 FQNEAQ (reference sequence). This CDR3 comprises 16 residues. CDR3 DNA sequence: TGTGCCAGCGGTCCCCGGGGGACAGGGGGAATCACTGAAGCTTTCTTT. It yields the protein CASGPRGTGGITEAFF.

With respect to this clonotype: A much larger clone differs from this one at a single base, so this may be a read error. The chain joins TRBV11-1 to TRBJ1-1; D gene uncertain. Germline CDR1 is SGHAT and CDR2 is FQDESV (reference sequence). CDR3 length: 13 amino acids. The CDR3 DNA is TGTGCCTGCAGCTTAGACCGGAACACTGAAGCTTTCTTT. It translates to CACSLDRNTEAFF.

In its sample, this clonotype ranks as medium-sized. The rearrangement joins TRBV5-1 to TRBJ2-5; 9 bases fit TRBD2. The V gene end was trimmed by 5 bases and the J gene end by 2 bases; junction bases not matched to a gene: 4. The CDR3 totals 14 residues. CDR1 SGHRS and CDR2 YFSETQ come from the germline V gene. The chain's CDR3 is CASRSGRLQETQYF. The DNA of the CDR3 is TGCGCCAGCAGGAGCGGGAGGCTTCAAGAGACCCAGTACTTC.

Points on this clonotype: An end of the junction differs from the germline gene, which may be a read error. The rearrangement joins TRBV4-3 to TRBJ1-2; maybe TRBD1 (6 bases). Germline CDR1 and CDR2: LGHNA and YSLEER. The CDR3 is 15 amino acids. DNA of the CDR3: TGCGCCAGCAGCCAAGATACGCGGGGGCATCATGACTACATCTTC. Encoded protein: CASSQDTRGHHDYIF.

Comments on this clonotype: A junction boundary mismatches the germline segment, possibly from a read error. The rearrangement links TRBV5-1 to TRBJ1-1; D not certain. Germline loops: CDR1 SGHRS, CDR2 YFSETQ. CDR3 length: 14 amino acids. The CDR3 coding sequence is TGCGCCAGCGGCTTGTCTTCAGTGAACACTGAAGTTTTCTTT. Its protein is CASGLSSVNTEVFF.

This clonotype was observed many times. V usage is TRBV5-1 and J usage is TRBJ2-5, with D tentatively TRBD2 (6 bases). V lost 4 bases, J lost 4 bases, and 17 bases lay in between. In germline, CDR1 is SGHRS, CDR2 YFSETQ. The CDR3 sequence is 15 residues long. CDR3: CASSPLGVGGETQYF. The CDR3 DNA sequence: TGCGCCAGCAGCCCATTGGGGGTCGGGGGAGAGACCCAGTACTTC. The complete variable domain, with remaining parts taken from reference TRBV5-1 and TRBJ2-5, reads KAGVTQTPRYLIKTRGQQVTLSCSPISGHRSVSWYQQTPGQGLQFLFEYFSETQRNKGNFPGRFSGRQFSNSRSEMNVSTLELGDSALYLCASSPLGVGGETQYFGPGTRLLVL.

In regard to this clonotype: The junction shows a germline mismatch at one end, possibly a read error. This sequence joins TRBV10-3 and TRBJ2-7, with D maybe TRBD2 (6 bases). CDR1 is ENHRY, CDR2 SYGVKD, per germline. The CDR3 extends over 13 amino acids. The CDR3 nucleotides read TGTGCTATCAGTGGGCCGGGGGAGCACGAGCAGTATTTC. Translating gives CAISGPGEHEQYF.

By sample fraction, this clonotype is medium-sized. The CDR3 region is CASSLGTGGEQYF. The CDR3 bases are TGTGCCAGCAGTTTGGGGACAGGGGGTGAGCAGTACTTC. The chain joins TRBV12-3 or TRBV12-4 to TRBJ2-7; 11 nucleotides match TRBD1. The CDR3 has 13 amino acids. The ends lost 3 bases at V and 7 bases at J; junction bases unmatched: 2.

This clonotype was detected only once. Germline and junction disagree at one end, which may indicate a read error. The chain employs TRBV6-2 or TRBV6-3 and TRBJ2-7; D ambiguous. In germline, CDR1 is MNHEY, CDR2 SVGEGT. The CDR3 covers 15 residues. The CDR3 DNA follows: TGTGACAGCAGCCCCTGGACGTTGCGAGGCTACGAGCAGTACTTC. Translating it yields CDSSPWTLRGYEQYF.

V is TRBV11-2 and J is TRBJ2-5, with D uncertain. V lost 5 bases and J 4 bases, leaving 17 bases between the germline ends. The CDR3 spans 15 residues. In germline, CDR1 is SGHAT, CDR2 FQNNGV. The CDR3 region is CASSPVGLVPETQYF. The CDR3 bases are TGTGCCAGCAGCCCCGTCGGGCTAGTCCCAGAGACCCAGTACTTC.

Of note for this clonotype: At one end, the junction sequence differs from germline, possibly due to a read error. V and J are TRBV4-1 and TRBJ2-7; 7 bases align to TRBD1. The CDR3 has 12 residues. Germline V gene sequence: CDR1 MGHRA, CDR2 YSYEKL. The chain's CDR3 is CASKGTAEEQYF. The DNA for the CDR3 is TGCGCCAGCAAGGGGACAGCGGAAGAGCAGTATTTC.

The chain couples TRBV28 to TRBJ1-2, with D perhaps matching TRBD1 (6 bases). The V end was cut by 6 bases, the J end by 8 bases, with 16 bases between. There are 13 residues in the CDR3. Germline V lookup: CDR1 MDHEN, CDR2 SYDVKM. The CDR3 here is CASSREGVEGYTF. CDR3 nucleotide sequence: TGTGCCAGCAGCCGGGAGGGGGTAGAGGGCTACACCTTC.

J is TRBJ2-3 and V is TRBV6-5; 8 bases match TRBD2. Germline lookup yields CDR1 MNHEY and CDR2 SVGAGI. This CDR3 is built from 16 residues. The V and J ends lost 9 bases and 2 bases, in that order; junction bases with no gene match: 13. The CDR3 nucleotides read TGTGCCAGTAGTCACTCTTTAGCGGGGTACACAGATACGCAGTATTTT. Protein product: CASSHSLAGYTDTQYF.

Regarding this clonotype: This is likely a read error, given that the CDR3 carries no conserved phenylalanine or tryptophan at its end. It is unclear where the CDR3 begins or ends on the DNA, so no DNA is shown, and the CDR3 is as TCRdb lists it. The chain is built from TRBV29-1 and TRBJ1-5; no check of the table's D call, TRBD1, against the DNA was made. The CDR3 extends over 13 residues, inclusive of both ends. Looked up from germline, CDR1 is SQVTM and CDR2 is ANQGSEA. The CDR3 sequence is CSVGGGANQPQHL.

Worth noting for this clonotype: A read error is likely, as this CDR3 ends without the conserved phenylalanine or tryptophan. This chain connects TRBV6-1 to TRBJ1-3; D possibly corresponds to TRBD1 (6 bases). The germline V gene has CDR1 MNHNS and CDR2 SASEGT. The CDR3 consists of 15 residues. Trimming left V 8 bases short and J 2 bases short, with 16 bases between. The CDR3 sequence: CASSSVTGAGNTIYS. CDR3 sequence (DNA): TGTGCCAGCTCATCCGTGACAGGAGCTGGAAACACCATATATTCT.

J is TRBJ1-1 and V is TRBV29-1; D gene unclear. The CDR3 sequence is 12 residues long. Trimming took 3 bases from V and 11 from J, leaving 16 bases between them. The V gene's germline CDR1 is SQVTM and CDR2 ANQGSEA. The CDR3 here is CSVDGSPRKAFF. CDR3 bases: TGCAGCGTTGACGGGAGTCCCAGGAAGGCTTTCTTT.

A note on this clonotype: Since no conserved phenylalanine or tryptophan closes the CDR3, a read error is the likely cause. V gene TRBV11-3 combines with J gene TRBJ1-5; perhaps TRBD1 as D (5 bases). The CDR3 contains 15 residues. Germline assignment: CDR1 SGHNT and CDR2 YENEEA. The CDR3 protein is CDSSLYLGVAQPQHV. CDR3 DNA sequence: TGTGACAGCAGCTTATATCTGGGGGTGGCTCAGCCCCAGCATGTT.

With respect to this clonotype: Germline is not matched at one junction end, which may reflect a read error. V gene TRBV6-1 combines with J gene TRBJ1-2; possibly TRBD1 for D (5 bases). This CDR3 comprises 15 residues. The V gene's germline CDR1 is MNHNS and CDR2 SASEGT. In DNA form, the CDR3 reads TGTGCCAGCAGTGAGAGCGCCGAGGGGTACGATGGCCACACCTTC. Its protein is CASSESAEGYDGHTF.